This T cell receptor (beta chain) came from a study of cytomegalovirus exposure and HLA in healthy donors. The study's findings and limits: Listed as cytomegalovirus-associated were 164 TCR beta chains.

Generated by immunoSEQ multiplex PCR, the TCRdb table keeps only in-frame clones and is missing some. The top ten hold roughly 0.8% of the sample, which has hundreds of thousands of clones, 86% seen once. This clone was seen once. Its specificity is unknown. The donors were members of the approximately 120-subject validation cohort (separate from the 666-subject first cohort). Germline V CDR1 and CDR2: SGHAT, FQNNGV. There are 14 residues in the CDR3. V was cut by 2 bases and J by 2 bases, with 9 bases left in between. Sequencing used PBMCs. The rearrangement uses TRBV11-2 and TRBJ2-5; D uncertain. The sequence was obtained from a woman under 30 in good health and CMV-seronegative. CDR3 protein: CASSLSGLQETQYF. The CDR3 DNA is TGTGCCAGCAGCTTATCAGGTCTTCAAGAGACCCAGTACTTC.